This T cell receptor beta chain came from a study of Tregs in tolerant kidney transplant recipients. Overall study findings and caveats: This study did not directly address biological reproducibility.

Repertoires were generated with immunoSEQ multiplex PCR, while TCRdb's copy carries only in-frame clones and drops some. In the table there are roughly 80,000 clones, 75% to 95% of which are singletons. Comments on this clone: Its target is not known.

The germline gives CDR1 SGHAT, CDR2 FQNNGV. CDR3 length equals 14 residues. Trimming took off 1 base at V and 7 bases at J, with 10 bases between the two ends. The chain joins TRBV11-2 to TRBJ2-2; no clear D. The starting material was Tregs from blood, obtained before the transplant. This receptor was taken from a human donor who received a combined kidney and bone marrow transplant. The CDR3 nucleotides read TGTGCCAGCAGCTTAGTGCAGGCCGGCGGGGAGCTGTTTTTT. Residues: CASSLVQAGGELFF.